This entry features one T cell receptor beta chain sequence. What it recognizes is unknown. The data are from a study of CXCR3-negative and CXCR3-positive naive CD8 T cells. TRB cDNA was prepared as libraries by UMI-labeled 5' RACE. TCRdb re-called the 5' RACE reads and gives one entry per CDR3 protein, without DNA. The table gives tens of thousands of distinct CDR3 sequences; the top ten clones make up 4% to 5.5% of it. The study, taken as a whole, reports: Surface CD5 looked about the same in the naive subsets, so the authors worked out TCR strength from TRB CDR3 properties. Comparison of naive cells showed more hydrophobic TRB CDR3s in CXCR3-positive than in CXCR3-negative naive cells.

The CDR3 sequence is 15 residues long. Germline V gene sequence: CDR1 SQVTM, CDR2 ANQGSEA. Sequenced: naive CXCR3+ CD8+ T cells from blood. Subset in this sample: CD45RO-CCR7+CD27+CD95- naive CD8+ T cells expressing CXCR3 (TNR3+). The clonotype originates from a human donor in good health. Some clones in this sample may be carry-over from other donors' samples. The V call is TRBV29-1, the J call TRBJ2-1; the D call from TCRdb, TRBD1, cannot be confirmed without DNA. CDR3: CSVGGGRERFDEQFF.